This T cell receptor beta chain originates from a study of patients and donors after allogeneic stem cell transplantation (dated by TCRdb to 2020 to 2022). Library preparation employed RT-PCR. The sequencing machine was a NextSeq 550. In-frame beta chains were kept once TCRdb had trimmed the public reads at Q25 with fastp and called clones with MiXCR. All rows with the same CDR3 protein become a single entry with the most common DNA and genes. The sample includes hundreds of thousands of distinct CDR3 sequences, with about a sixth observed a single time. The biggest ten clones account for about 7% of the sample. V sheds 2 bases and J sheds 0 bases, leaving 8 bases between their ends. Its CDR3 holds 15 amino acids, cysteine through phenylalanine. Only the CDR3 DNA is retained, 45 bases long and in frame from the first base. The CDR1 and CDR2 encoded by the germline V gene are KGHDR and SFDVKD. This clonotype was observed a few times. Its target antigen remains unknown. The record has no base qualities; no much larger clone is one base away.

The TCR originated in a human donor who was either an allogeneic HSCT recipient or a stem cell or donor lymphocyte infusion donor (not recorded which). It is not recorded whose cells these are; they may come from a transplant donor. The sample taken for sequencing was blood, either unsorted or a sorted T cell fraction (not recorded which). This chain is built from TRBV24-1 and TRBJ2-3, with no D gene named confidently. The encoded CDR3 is CATSDSAPSTDTQYF. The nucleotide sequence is TGTGCCACCAGTGATTCGGCGCCTAGCACAGATACGCAGTATTTT.